This T cell receptor beta chain was sequenced in a study of blood T cell repertoires in COVID-19. As for the study in general: COVID-19 samples collected from the United States, Italy and Spain covered acute and convalescent phases. From T cells, B-cell-depleted T cells, or PBMCs came the material, which was cDNA or gDNA.

CDR3 length equals 16 residues. Germline CDR1 reads SGHRS; CDR2 reads YFSETQ. With 4 bases removed from V and 4 bases from J, the gap between germline ends came to 20 bases. Per the original data handling: Quantification of nucleated cells was approximated via reference gene primer amplification. The method was immunoSEQ multiplex PCR; TCRdb's version includes in-frame clones alone and lacks a portion of them. That table gives V, J and clone size, and the DNA gave D and trimming. The table records approximately 46,000 clones, roughly 88% of them present only once. The sequenced sample consisted of peripheral blood. This TCR came from a human donor in a cohort sampled during active COVID-19. The chain joins TRBV5-1 to TRBJ2-5, with D maybe TRBD2 (6 bases). The CDR3, as DNA: TGCGCCAGCAGCGTAAACGGGGGAGTCGTTCGAGAGACCCAGTACTTC. Protein product: CASSVNGGVVRETQYF.